The sequence of this T cell receptor beta chain was determined in a study of human CD8 memory T cell subsets. General observations from the study: Clonotypes that made up the stem-like memory T cell repertoire overlapped minimally with the precursor exhausted T cell repertoire.

This clonotype ranks as medium-sized in terms of frequency. What it binds is not known. CDR3 length equals 16 residues. Germline CDR1 SGHRS, CDR2 YFSETQ. The TCR beta sequencing libraries came from UMI-labeled 5' RACE. TCRdb re-called the 5' RACE reads and catalogs CDR3 proteins one per entry, DNA excluded. Its clone listing holds approximately 12,000 distinct CDR3 sequences. Total CD8+ T cells were enriched by a separation that was negative and magnetic. RNA was isolated from duplicate vials, each containing fewer than 160,000 sorted CD8+ T cells, for every subset. The chain carries TRBV5-1 and TRBJ2-3; with no DNA, the TCRdb D assignment of TRBD1 cannot be verified. Sequencing input: CD8+ T cells from PBMCs. This sequence originates from a human donor in good health. The CDR3 sequence: CASSSNRGTSTDTQYF. The variable domain in full, with the rest retrieved from reference TRBV5-1 and TRBJ2-3, is KAGVTQTPRYLIKTRGQQVTLSCSPISGHRSVSWYQQTPGQGLQFLFEYFSETQRNKGNFPGRFSGRQFSNSRSEMNVSTLELGDSALYLCASSSNRGTSTDTQYFGPGTRLTVL.